The 19 T cell receptor beta chains below come from one sample, sequenced in a study of CD8 T cells in Susac syndrome. The RNA, roughly 0.45 to 1 ug, was put through reverse transcription using random hexamers. In TCRdb, the immunoSEQ multiplex PCR reads were re-called with MiXCR into one record per CDR3 protein. The data show 150,000 to 200,000 distinct CDR3 sequences, with 90% to 95% seen just once and 0.1% to 0.12% held by the top ten. The sequenced sample was CD4+ T cells from PBMCs. The source is a human donor with Susac syndrome.

This chain uses TRBV7-9 with TRBJ1-6, with 8 bases lining up with TRBD1. V lost 4 bases to trimming and J lost 5 bases; unmatched junction nucleotides: 7. The CDR3 covers 16 residues. Germline V gene data show CDR1 as SEHNR and CDR2 as FQNEAQ (reference sequence). CDR3 nucleotide sequence: TGTGCCAGCAGCTCAAGGGACAGGATGAATAATTCACCCCTCCACTTT. Translated, it gives CASSSRDRMNNSPLHF.

The V gene is TRBV5-1, the J gene TRBJ2-1, with 8 bases identical to TRBD1. The V gene end was trimmed by 6 bases and the J gene end by 3 bases; junction bases not matched to a gene: 8. The germline V gene encodes CDR1 SGHRS and CDR2 YFSETQ. The CDR3 contains 15 residues. The CDR3 spells CASTPTGTGYNEQFF. The CDR3 coding sequence is TGCGCCAGCACCCCAACCGGGACAGGCTACAATGAGCAGTTCTTC.

This chain uses TRBV12-3 or TRBV12-4 with TRBJ2-3, with 14 bases fitting TRBD2. This CDR3 has 19 amino acids. Trimming took 2 bases from V and 2 from J; bases not matched to a gene: 9. CDR3 loop: CASSLKRLAGGDPTDTQYF. CDR3 in DNA: TGTGCCAGCAGTTTAAAACGACTAGCGGGGGGGGACCCCACAGATACGCAGTATTTT.

The chain carries TRBV6-6 and TRBJ2-5; no clear D gene. V lost 8 bases and J lost 2, with 12 bases in between. There are 13 residues in the CDR3. The germline V gene has CDR1 MNHNY and CDR2 SVGAGI (reference sequence). The CDR3 bases are TGTGCCAGCTTGCGAGGATTACAAGAGACCCAGTACTTC. It encodes CASLRGLQETQYF.

The V gene is TRBV27, the J gene TRBJ1-5; D unclear. Between the trimmed V and J ends, which lost 1 base and 4 bases, there was a span of 5 bases. Germline V CDR1 and CDR2: MNHEY, SMNVEV (reference sequence). CDR3 length: 13 residues. CDR3 in DNA: TGTGCCAGCAGTTTATTCCGTAATCAGCCCCAGCATTTT. As protein: CASSLFRNQPQHF.

The chain recombines TRBV3-1 with TRBJ2-5, with 8 bases aligning to TRBD2. The CDR3 has 16 amino acids. From germline, CDR1 is LGHDT and CDR2 YNNKEL (reference sequence). J gave up 5 bases and V 0 bases, and 8 bases lay outside the gene matches. CDR3 sequence (DNA): TGTGCCAGCAGCCAAGATGGGACTAGAGGAATTGAGACCCAGTACTTC. It codes for CASSQDGTRGIETQYF.

The chain is built from TRBV5-1 and TRBJ1-1, with D possibly matching TRBD1 (6 bases). Germline V gene lookup returns CDR1 SGHRS and CDR2 YFSETQ. CDR3 length: 14 amino acids. Trimming cost V 2 bases and J 0 bases, with 8 bases left between them. CDR3 amino acids: CASSFDRMNTEAFF. For the CDR3, the DNA is TGCGCCAGCAGCTTCGACAGGATGAACACTGAAGCTTTCTTT.

The V and J genes are TRBV6-5 and TRBJ1-2; 9 nucleotides match TRBD1. Trimming removed 2 bases from V and 7 bases from J; junction bases left unmatched: 8. The CDR3 totals 15 residues. CDR1 is MNHEY, CDR2 SVGAGI, per germline. The CDR3 bases are TGTGCCAGCAGTTACGGCACAGGGGGCGCGGGTGGCTACACCTTC. Amino acid sequence: CASSYGTGGAGGYTF.

This chain connects TRBV7-2 to TRBJ1-5; maybe TRBD1 (5 bases). The CDR3 sequence is 17 residues long. Deletions cut 5 bases from V and 2 bases from J, with 19 bases between. Germline CDR1 is SGHTA and CDR2 is FQGNSA. CDR3 coding DNA: TGTGCCAGCAGCCCCTACCAGGGCTCCAGGGGCAATCAGCCCCAGCATTTT. It specifies CASSPYQGSRGNQPQHF.

The chain joins TRBV30 to TRBJ1-3, with 7 bases fitting TRBD1. Germline lookup yields CDR1 GTSNPN and CDR2 SVGIG (reference sequence). The CDR3 covers 15 residues. The J segment lost 0 bases and the V segment lost 3 bases, leaving 5 bases of the junction unmatched. The CDR3 reads CAWSRDSYSGNTIYF. The CDR3 bases are TGTGCCTGGAGCCGGGACAGTTACTCTGGAAACACCATATATTTT.

The V and J genes are TRBV7-9 and TRBJ1-2; D is uncertain. The CDR3 sequence is 14 residues long. Germline V gene sequence: CDR1 SEHNR, CDR2 FQNEAQ (reference sequence). V was clipped by 5 bases and J by 3 bases, with 13 bases between them. In nucleotides, the CDR3 is TGTGCCAGCAGCCCAGACGGCCAGTACTATGGCTACACCTTC. Its protein is CASSPDGQYYGYTF.

J is TRBJ2-3 and V is TRBV7-2; TRBD2 agrees at 9 bases. CDR1 is SGHTA and CDR2 is FQGNSA in the germline V gene. The CDR3 length is 16 residues. The V and J ends lost 7 bases and 6 bases, in that order; junction bases with no gene match: 14. This CDR3 reads CASTTGLATRSDTQYF. CDR3 nucleotides: TGTGCCAGCACCACAGGACTAGCGACTCGTTCGGATACGCAGTATTTT.

A single count supports this clonotype. The chain links TRBV18 to TRBJ2-7; 10 nucleotides line up with TRBD2. V lost 5 bases, J lost 7 bases, and 2 bases stayed unmatched. CDR1 is KGHSH and CDR2 is LQKENI in the germline V gene. The CDR3 runs 12 residues. CDR3 region: CASSELAGEQYF. CDR3 DNA: TGTGCCAGCTCAGAACTAGCGGGGGAGCAGTACTTC.

The V and J genes are TRBV20-1 and TRBJ2-7; D gene unclear. The V end was cut by 3 bases, the J end by 3 bases, with 12 bases between. Per the germline V gene, CDR1 is DFQATT and CDR2 is SNEGSKA (reference sequence). CDR3 length: 13 amino acids. As DNA, the CDR3 is TGCAGTGCTAGTTCCCCGACCAACTACGAGCAGTACTTC. This codes for CSASSPTNYEQYF.

The chain joins TRBV18 to TRBJ1-1; weak D call: TRBD1 (6 bases). The germline V and J ends were trimmed by 8 bases and 4 bases, with 20 bases remaining between them. CDR1 and CDR2 from the germline V gene are KGHSH and LQKENI. The CDR3 sequence is 15 residues long. This chain's CDR3 is CASHENGGWGTEAFF. In nucleotides, the CDR3 is TGTGCCAGCCACGAGAATGGGGGCTGGGGCACTGAAGCTTTCTTT.

The chain is built from TRBV28 and TRBJ1-4; D call uncertain. The CDR3 runs to 15 residues. Trimming took off 8 bases at V and 3 bases at J, with 16 bases between the two ends. Germline V gene lookup returns CDR1 MDHEN and CDR2 SYDVKM. The CDR3 here is CASVQTRVSNEKLFF. CDR3 nucleotides: TGTGCCAGCGTACAAACTCGGGTTTCTAATGAAAAACTGTTTTTT. The variable domain in full, with the rest retrieved from reference TRBV28 and TRBJ1-4, is DVKVTQSSRYLVKRTGEKVFLECVQDMDHENMFWYRQDPGLGLRLIYFSYDVKMKEKGDIPEGYSVSREKKERFSLILESASTNQTSMYLCASVQTRVSNEKLFFGSGTQLSVL.

The chain uses TRBV25-1 and TRBJ1-1; D may be TRBD1 (6 bases). Per germline, CDR1 MGHDK and CDR2 SYGVNS. This CDR3 contains 12 residues. Between the trimmed V and J ends, which lost 4 bases and 11 bases, there was a span of 14 bases. The CDR3 sequence is CASSALGTRAFF. Here the CDR3 DNA reads TGTGCCAGCAGTGCCCTCGGGACACGGGCTTTCTTT.

The gene calls are TRBV12-3 or TRBV12-4 and TRBJ1-3; D is uncertain. CDR3 length: 15 amino acids. V dropped 5 bases and J dropped 0 bases, with 11 bases sitting between them. Written as DNA, the CDR3 is TGTGCCAGCAGTCAGGACGGAAACTCTGGAAACACCATATATTTT. It translates to CASSQDGNSGNTIYF.

This rearrangement joins TRBV5-6 to TRBJ1-2; 11 bases line up with TRBD1. The CDR3 length is 16 residues. Germline assignment: CDR1 SGHDT and CDR2 YYEEEE. J lost 2 bases, V lost 2 bases, and 5 bases had no gene match. The CDR3 region has the DNA TGTGCCAGCAGCTTCGGGACAGGGGGTGAAAACTATGGCTACACCTTC. It yields the protein CASSFGTGGENYGYTF.